Included here is one T cell receptor beta chain sequence, with context. The sample originates from a study of patients and donors after allogeneic stem cell transplantation. TCRdb fed the RT-PCR reads into MiXCR, producing one record per CDR3 protein. The profile shows around 200,000 distinct CDR3 sequences, more than 35% of them singletons. This TCR came from a human donor who was either an allogeneic HSCT recipient or a stem cell or donor lymphocyte infusion donor (not recorded which). It is not recorded whose cells these are; they may come from a transplant donor. The material sequenced was blood, either unsorted or a sorted T cell fraction (not recorded which).

CDR3 region: CASGLQGRNTIYF. DNA for the CDR3: TGTGCTAGTGGTTTACAGGGGAGAAACACCATATATTTT. This chain joins TRBV12-5 and TRBJ1-3, with 7 bases lining up with TRBD1. V trimming: 3 bases; J trimming: 5 bases; junction bases outside the gene matches: 1. This CDR3 region has 13 residues. Germline V gene data show CDR1 as LGHNT and CDR2 as FRNRAP. The full variable domain, completed using reference TRBV12-5 and TRBJ1-3, is DARVTQTPRHKVTEMGQEVTMRCQPILGHNTVFWYRQTMMQGLELLAYFRNRAPLDDSGMPKDRFSAEMPDATLATLKIQPSEPRDSAVYFCASGLQGRNTIYFGEGSWLTVV.